These T cell receptor beta chains were read from a single sample in a study of cytomegalovirus exposure and HLA in healthy donors. Profiling relied on immunoSEQ multiplex PCR, and the TCRdb table lists in-frame clones only, not all of them. The sample shows 160,000 or so clones, roughly 83% of them seen only once. The sequencing sample was made of PBMCs. The receptors derive from a woman aged 18-29 years in good health and CMV-seronegative. CDR3s include the opening cysteine and the closing phenylalanine or tryptophan. A D gene is named only where the DNA matches it firmly. Size values are once, few and many counts, or a class for expanded clones, and some rows have none.

size: NA
J: TRBJ1-1
V: TRBV6-5
D: NA
CDR3: CASSYEGDTEAFF
DNA: TGTGCCAGCAGTTACGAGGGTGACACTGAAGCTTTCTTT

size: NA
J: TRBJ1-1
V: TRBV6-5
D: TRBD1
CDR3: CASSYSRSGGKGEAFF
DNA: TGTGCCAGCAGTTACTCGAGATCAGGGGGTAAGGGTGAAGCTTTCTTT

size: once
J: TRBJ1-2
V: TRBV19
D: TRBD1
CDR3: CASSIRPGQGVNYGYTF
DNA: TGTGCCAGTAGTATCCGCCCCGGACAGGGGGTTAACTATGGCTACACCTTC

size: once
J: TRBJ1-2
V: TRBV15
D: NA
CDR3: CATSSEQGLYGYTF
DNA: TGTGCCACCAGCAGCGAACAGGGCCTCTATGGCTACACCTTC

size: NA
J: TRBJ2-2
V: TRBV7-9
D: TRBD1
CDR3: CASSPTRGSDTGELFF
DNA: TGTGCCAGCAGCCCAACCAGGGGGAGCGACACCGGGGAGCTGTTTTTT

size: NA
J: TRBJ2-2
V: TRBV27
D: TRBD1
CDR3: CASRTGGAGELFF
DNA: TGTGCCAGCAGAACAGGGGGTGCCGGGGAGCTGTTTTTT

size: NA
J: TRBJ1-5
V: TRBV19
D: NA
CDR3: CASKQEYSNQPQHF
DNA: TGTGCCAGTAAACAGGAATATAGCAATCAGCCCCAGCATTTT

size: NA
J: TRBJ1-3
V: TRBV30
D: NA
CDR3: CAWMRRPDGGNTIYF
DNA: TGTGCCTGGATGCGGAGACCTGATGGGGGAAACACCATATATTTT

size: NA
J: TRBJ2-7
V: TRBV7-8
D: TRBD1
CDR3: CASSLPRGRTYEQYF
DNA: TGTGCCAGCAGCTTGCCAAGGGGGCGCACCTACGAGCAGTACTTC

size: NA
J: TRBJ2-7
V: TRBV11-2
D: NA
CDR3: CASSLSSYEQYF
DNA: TGTGCCAGCAGCCTAAGCTCCTACGAGCAGTACTTC

size: NA
J: TRBJ1-2
V: TRBV19
D: TRBD1
CDR3: CASSIRRGQGKNGYTF
DNA: TGTGCCAGTAGTATACGAAGGGGACAGGGGAAGAATGGCTACACCTTC

size: few
J: TRBJ1-3
V: TRBV6-6
D: NA
CDR3: CASSLTGGQGNTIYF
DNA: TGTGCCAGCAGTCTGACGGGGGGGCAAGGAAACACCATATATTTT

size: NA
J: TRBJ1-4
V: TRBV9
D: TRBD1
CDR3: CASSVGQGIANEELFF
DNA: TGTGCCAGCAGCGTAGGACAGGGTATTGCTAATGAGGAACTGTTTTTT

size: NA
J: TRBJ1-1
V: TRBV29-1
D: NA
CDR3: CSVAGGALGTEAFF
DNA: TGCAGCGTTGCGGGTGGAGCGCTGGGTACTGAAGCTTTCTTT

size: NA
J: TRBJ1-2
V: TRBV28
D: TRBD1
CDR3: CASSLSPGQGYGYTF
DNA: TGTGCCAGCAGTTTATCTCCGGGACAGGGCTATGGCTACACCTTC

size: few
J: TRBJ2-7
V: TRBV6-5
D: NA
CDR3: CASSYSTLSYEQYF
DNA: TGTGCCAGCAGTTACTCGACTCTTTCCTACGAGCAGTACTTC

size: NA
J: TRBJ1-2
V: TRBV30
D: TRBD1
CDR3: CAWKRDRGVGGYGYTF
DNA: TGTGCCTGGAAACGGGACAGGGGAGTAGGGGGCTATGGCTACACCTTC

size: NA
J: TRBJ1-5
V: TRBV10-1
D: NA
CDR3: CASTEPPRGLLPYNQPQHF
DNA: TGCGCCAGCACCGAGCCCCCGAGAGGGTTGTTACCCTACAATCAGCCCCAGCATTTT

size: NA
J: TRBJ2-1
V: TRBV27
D: TRBD1
CDR3: CASSRDRNFNEQFF
DNA: TGTGCCAGCAGCCGGGACAGGAATTTCAATGAGCAGTTCTTC

size: NA
J: TRBJ1-5
V: TRBV30
D: NA
CDR3: CAWSPKRTYNQPQHF
DNA: TGTGCCTGGAGCCCCAAAAGGACTTACAATCAGCCCCAGCATTTT

size: NA
J: TRBJ2-5
V: TRBV4-1
D: NA
CDR3: CASSQDMGGTQYF
DNA: TGCGCCAGCAGCCAAGACATGGGGGGGACCCAGTACTTC

size: few
J: TRBJ1-1
V: TRBV18
D: TRBD1
CDR3: CASSPTGAGPQRETEAFF
DNA: TGTGCCAGCTCACCTACAGGGGCCGGCCCTCAGCGGGAGACTGAAGCTTTCTTT

size: NA
J: TRBJ2-7
V: TRBV30
D: NA
CDR3: CAWSVQTGDYEQYF
DNA: TGTGCCTGGAGTGTCCAGACAGGAGACTACGAGCAGTACTTC

size: NA
J: TRBJ2-1
V: TRBV19
D: TRBD2
CDR3: CASSAGGPGFNEQFF
DNA: TGTGCCAGTAGCGCGGGGGGGCCGGGTTTCAATGAGCAGTTCTTC

size: once
J: TRBJ1-3
V: TRBV6-5
D: NA
CDR3: CASGPGASGNTIYF
DNA: TGTGCATCCGGCCCAGGGGCCTCTGGAAACACCATATATTTT

size: NA
J: TRBJ2-1
V: TRBV5-4
D: TRBD2
CDR3: CASLLASGRANTYNEQFF
DNA: TGTGCCAGCCTTTTGGCTAGCGGGCGCGCTAACACCTACAATGAGCAGTTCTTC

size: NA
J: TRBJ2-3
V: TRBV2
D: TRBD2
CDR3: CASRRLAGGPDTQYF
DNA: TGTGCCAGCAGGAGACTAGCGGGGGGGCCAGATACGCAGTATTTT

size: NA
J: TRBJ2-1
V: TRBV5-1
D: TRBD1
CDR3: CASSFGQGRSNEQFF
DNA: TGCGCCAGCAGCTTTGGACAGGGGAGGAGCAATGAGCAGTTCTTC

size: NA
J: TRBJ2-5
V: TRBV5-1
D: TRBD1
CDR3: CASSRYGQGLETQYF
DNA: TGCGCCAGCAGCAGATACGGACAGGGTTTAGAGACCCAGTACTTC

size: NA
J: TRBJ2-7
V: TRBV19
D: TRBD2
CDR3: CASSPGGGLFSYEQYF
DNA: TGTGCCAGTAGCCCCGGCGGGGGGCTCTTCTCCTACGAGCAGTACTTC

size: NA
J: TRBJ2-7
V: TRBV6-1
D: NA
CDR3: CASSGWGEASYEQYF
DNA: TGTGCCAGCAGTGGGTGGGGGGAAGCGTCCTACGAGCAGTACTTC

size: once
J: TRBJ2-7
V: TRBV7-2
D: TRBD2
CDR3: CASSFAGTSAQDEQYF
DNA: TGTGCCAGCAGCTTTGCCGGGACTAGCGCCCAGGACGAGCAGTACTTC

size: NA
J: TRBJ2-7
V: TRBV10-3
D: NA
CDR3: CAIRQGGEQYF
DNA: TGTGCCATCCGACAGGGAGGCGAGCAGTACTTC

size: NA
J: TRBJ2-3
V: TRBV19
D: NA
CDR3: CASSPARDLSTDTQYF
DNA: TGTGCCAGTAGTCCGGCACGGGATTTGAGCACAGATACGCAGTATTTT

size: NA
J: TRBJ1-1
V: TRBV18
D: NA
CDR3: CASSPGVTEAFF
DNA: TGTGCCAGCTCACCAGGAGTCACTGAAGCTTTCTTT

size: NA
J: TRBJ2-7
V: TRBV28
D: TRBD2
CDR3: CASNSGVRHEQYF
DNA: TGTGCCAGCAATAGCGGGGTTCGCCACGAGCAGTACTTC

size: NA
J: TRBJ2-2
V: TRBV5-1
D: TRBD2
CDR3: CASSSSAGPNTGELFF
DNA: TGCGCCAGCAGTTCCTCAGCGGGGCCTAACACCGGGGAGCTGTTTTTT

size: NA
J: TRBJ2-7
V: TRBV2
D: TRBD2
CDR3: CASSNTGTSGGTLSYEQYF
DNA: TGTGCCAGCAGTAACACCGGGACTAGCGGGGGGACCCTCTCCTACGAGCAGTACTTC

size: few
J: TRBJ1-1
V: TRBV28
D: NA
CDR3: CASSPSGDTEAFF
DNA: TGTGCCAGCAGTCCCTCAGGGGACACTGAAGCTTTCTTT

size: once
J: TRBJ1-1
V: TRBV19
D: NA
CDR3: CASSPGTRNTEAFF
DNA: TGTGCCAGTAGTCCAGGGACACGGAACACTGAAGCTTTCTTT

size: NA
J: TRBJ1-2
V: TRBV7-6
D: NA
CDR3: CASSQGPGGNYGYTF
DNA: TGTGCCAGCAGCCAAGGGCCGGGGGGGAACTATGGCTACACCTTC

size: NA
J: TRBJ1-2
V: TRBV27
D: NA
CDR3: CASSLISAGSVYGYTF
DNA: TGTGCCAGCAGTTTAATCTCTGCGGGCAGTGTCTATGGCTACACCTTC

size: few
J: TRBJ1-3
V: TRBV27
D: NA
CDR3: CASSLSWAERGNTIYF
DNA: TGTGCCAGCAGTTTATCGTGGGCCGAGAGAGGAAACACCATATATTTT

size: NA
J: TRBJ2-1
V: TRBV27
D: TRBD1
CDR3: CASSTPGTGDNEQFF
DNA: TGTGCCAGCAGTACACCCGGGACAGGGGACAATGAGCAGTTCTTC

size: NA
J: TRBJ1-2
V: TRBV30
D: TRBD1
CDR3: CAWSPLDRGHGYTF
DNA: TGTGCCTGGAGTCCCTTGGACAGGGGGCATGGCTACACCTTC

size: NA
J: TRBJ2-1
V: TRBV27
D: TRBD2
CDR3: CASSRKYGASGGRDGQFF
DNA: TGTGCCAGCAGTAGAAAATACGGGGCTAGCGGGGGCAGGGATGGGCAGTTCTTC

size: once
J: TRBJ2-7
V: TRBV18
D: NA
CDR3: CASESPGHNYEQYF
DNA: TGTGCCAGCGAAAGCCCGGGACATAACTACGAGCAGTACTTC

size: NA
J: TRBJ2-7
V: TRBV7-3
D: NA
CDR3: CASSQGQEQYF
DNA: TGTGCCAGCAGCCAAGGACAGGAGCAGTACTTC

size: NA
J: TRBJ1-5
V: TRBV18
D: NA
CDR3: CASSRTVQGSQPQHF
DNA: TGTGCCAGCTCACGCACAGTACAGGGCAGTCAGCCCCAGCATTTT

size: NA
J: TRBJ2-6
V: TRBV6-5
D: NA
CDR3: CATAVYGSGANVLTF
DNA: TGTGCCACCGCGGTGTATGGGTCTGGGGCCAACGTCCTGACTTTC

size: NA
J: TRBJ2-1
V: TRBV6-1
D: TRBD1
CDR3: CASSELGQGVYEQFF
DNA: TGTGCCAGCAGTGAACTAGGACAGGGGGTGTATGAGCAGTTCTTC

size: NA
J: TRBJ2-7
V: TRBV14
D: NA
CDR3: CASSQRGGSSTRAYEQYF
DNA: TGTGCCAGCAGCCAAAGGGGAGGTTCGTCAACTCGGGCCTACGAGCAGTACTTC

size: NA
J: TRBJ1-3
V: TRBV4-1
D: TRBD1
CDR3: CASSQDESGQGVDSGNTIYF
DNA: TGCGCCAGCAGCCAAGATGAATCGGGACAGGGGGTAGACTCTGGAAACACCATATATTTT

size: NA
J: TRBJ2-1
V: TRBV15
D: TRBD2
CDR3: CATSRERTSGAYNEQFF
DNA: TGTGCCACCAGCAGAGAACGGACTAGCGGGGCCTACAATGAGCAGTTCTTC

size: once
J: TRBJ1-1
V: TRBV5-1
D: NA
CDR3: CASSHKIIQGRGEGQNTEAFF
DNA: TGCGCCAGCAGCCATAAAATAATCCAGGGGCGTGGCGAGGGGCAGAACACTGAAGCTTTCTTT